A single sample gave rise to the 9 T cell receptor beta chains below, sequenced in a study of Ad26.COV2.S vaccination and SARS-CoV-2 variants. Repertoires were generated with immunoSEQ multiplex PCR, while TCRdb's copy carries only in-frame clones and drops some. Among approximately 340,000 clones listed, about 91% were seen once. The input for sequencing was peripheral blood, taken after recovery from COVID-19. These TCRs come from a human donor who had recovered from COVID-19.

This clone was detected only once. The chain has TRBV11-2 and TRBJ2-6; D remains unclear. With 3 bases removed from V and 4 bases from J, the gap between germline ends came to 10 bases. In germline, CDR1 is SGHAT, CDR2 FQNNGV. The CDR3 loop spans 15 amino acids. DNA for the CDR3: TGTGCCAGCAGCTTCACGGGTTCCGGGGCCAACGTCCTGACTTTC. This gives the protein CASSFTGSGANVLTF.

The V call is TRBV5-8, the J call TRBJ2-5; TRBD2 matches 9 bases. V was pared by 5 bases and J by 5 bases, with 13 bases of the junction left unmatched. This CDR3 spans 16 amino acids. Germline CDR1 SGHTS, CDR2 YDEGEE. The CDR3 DNA reads as TGTGCCAGCAGGGATAGCGGGGGAGGGCGGAGGGAGACCCAGTACTTC. It yields the protein CASRDSGGGRRETQYF.

CDR3 sequence reads: CAISDPAGGNYGYTF. The CDR3 bases are TGTGCCATCAGTGACCCCGCAGGGGGAAACTATGGCTACACCTTC. V gene TRBV10-3 combines with J gene TRBJ1-2, with 7 bases matching TRBD1. V dropped 3 bases and J dropped 2; count of bases not matched to a gene: 6. Germline V lookup: CDR1 ENHRY, CDR2 SYGVKD. The CDR3 has 15 residues.

This chain connects TRBV6-5 to TRBJ2-1; D gene ambiguous. Trimming took 5 bases from V and 0 from J, leaving 11 bases between them. The CDR3 consists of 15 residues. The germline gives CDR1 MNHEY, CDR2 SVGAGI. The CDR3 region is CASSTPGLSYNEQFF. The CDR3 DNA reads TGTGCCAGCAGTACTCCGGGCCTCTCCTACAATGAGCAGTTCTTC.

The genes are TRBV9 and TRBJ1-6, with D unresolved. There are 15 residues in the CDR3. CDR1 and CDR2 (germline): SGDLS, YYNGEE. V was trimmed by 1 base and J by 4 bases, leaving 9 bases between them. CDR3 sequence: CASSVNTNYNSPLHF. The CDR3 DNA is TGTGCCAGCAGCGTAAACACCAATTATAATTCACCCCTCCACTTT.

Concerning this clone itself: Other DNA sequences in this sample translate to the same CDR3. This chain uses TRBV5-1 with TRBJ2-3, with a possible D match to TRBD2 (7 bases). V was pared by 0 bases and J by 3 bases, with 11 bases between. The germline CDR1 and CDR2 sequences are SGHRS and YFSETQ. The CDR3 is 15 residues long. Here the CDR3 reads CASSLVGGPTDTQYF. CDR3 coding DNA: TGCGCCAGCAGCTTGGTGGGGGGGCCAACAGATACGCAGTATTTT.

This clone was picked up a small number of times. This sequence joins TRBV18 and TRBJ2-2; no clear D. The CDR3 extends over 14 amino acids. V lost 0 bases and J 4 bases, leaving 6 bases between the germline ends. Germline CDR1 KGHSH, CDR2 LQKENI. CDR3 nucleotide sequence: TGTGCCAGCTCACCACCTGTTTTCACCGGGGAGCTGTTTTTT. Encoded protein: CASSPPVFTGELFF.

The chain combines TRBV27 with TRBJ1-5; TRBD1 is a possible D gene (5 bases). This CDR3 spans 15 amino acids. CDR1 and CDR2 from the germline V gene are MNHEY and SMNVEV (reference sequence). V was cut by 7 bases and J by 6 bases, with 19 bases left in between. The CDR3 coding sequence is TGTGCCAGCACTCCGATAGGCAGGGTAGGTCAGCCCCAGCATTTT. Translated, it gives CASTPIGRVGQPQHF.

This rearrangement joins TRBV27 to TRBJ2-5, with TRBD2 as a possible D gene (7 bases). Deletions cut 6 bases from V and 5 bases from J, with 19 bases between. Germline CDR1 is MNHEY and CDR2 is SMNVEV (reference sequence). The CDR3 consists of 15 residues. The CDR3: CASSLGGDKQETQYF. The CDR3 DNA follows: TGTGCCAGCAGCCTGGGGGGGGACAAACAGGAGACCCAGTACTTC.